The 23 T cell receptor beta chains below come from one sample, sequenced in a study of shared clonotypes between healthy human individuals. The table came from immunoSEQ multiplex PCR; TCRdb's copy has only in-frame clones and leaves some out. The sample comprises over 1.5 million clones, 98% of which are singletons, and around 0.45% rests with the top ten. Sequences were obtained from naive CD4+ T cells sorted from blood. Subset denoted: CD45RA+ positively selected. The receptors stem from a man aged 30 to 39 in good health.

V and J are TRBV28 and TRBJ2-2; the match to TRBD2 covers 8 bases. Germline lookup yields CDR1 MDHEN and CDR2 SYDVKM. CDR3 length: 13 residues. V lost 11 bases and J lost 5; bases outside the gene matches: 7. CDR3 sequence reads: CAERERETGELFF. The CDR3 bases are TGTGCCGAGCGGGAGCGTGAAACCGGGGAGCTGTTTTTT.

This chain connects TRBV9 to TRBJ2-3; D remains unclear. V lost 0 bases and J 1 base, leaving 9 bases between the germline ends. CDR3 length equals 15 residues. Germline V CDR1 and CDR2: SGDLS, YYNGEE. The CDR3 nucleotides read TGTGCCAGCAGCGTAGACACGAGCGGCACAGATACGCAGTATTTT. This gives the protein CASSVDTSGTDTQYF.

The CDR3 region is CSVGVKGIGKNIQYF. The CDR3 DNA is TGCAGCGTTGGAGTCAAGGGTATAGGCAAAAACATTCAGTACTTC. The genes are TRBV29-1 and TRBJ2-4; D is unclear. Germline values: CDR1 SQVTM, CDR2 ANQGSEA. The length of the CDR3 is 15 residues. V was pared by 4 bases and J by 3 bases, with 16 bases between.

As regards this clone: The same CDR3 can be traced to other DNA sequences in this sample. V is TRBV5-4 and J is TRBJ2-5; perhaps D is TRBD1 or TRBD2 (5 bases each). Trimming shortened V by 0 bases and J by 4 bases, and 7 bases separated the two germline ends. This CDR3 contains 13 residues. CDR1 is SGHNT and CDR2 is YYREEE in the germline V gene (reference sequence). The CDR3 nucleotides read TGTGCCAGCAGCTTGGGGGGACGAGAGACCCAGTACTTC. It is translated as CASSLGGRETQYF.

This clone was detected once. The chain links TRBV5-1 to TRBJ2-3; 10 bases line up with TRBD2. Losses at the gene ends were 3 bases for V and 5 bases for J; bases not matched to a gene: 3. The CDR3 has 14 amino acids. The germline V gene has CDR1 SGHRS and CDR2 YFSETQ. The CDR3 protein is CASSSTSGRDTQYF. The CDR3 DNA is TGCGCCAGCAGCTCGACTAGCGGGCGAGATACGCAGTATTTT.

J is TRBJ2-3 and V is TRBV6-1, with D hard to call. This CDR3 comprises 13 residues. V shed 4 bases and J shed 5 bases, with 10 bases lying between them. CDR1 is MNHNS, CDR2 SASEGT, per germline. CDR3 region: CASSVIFRDTQYF. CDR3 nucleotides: TGTGCCAGCAGTGTCATCTTCCGAGATACGCAGTATTTT.

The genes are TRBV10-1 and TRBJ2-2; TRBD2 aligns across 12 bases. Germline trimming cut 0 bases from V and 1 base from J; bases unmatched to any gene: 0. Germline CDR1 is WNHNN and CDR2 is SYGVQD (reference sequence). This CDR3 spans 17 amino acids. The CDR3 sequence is CASSESGLAGNTGELFF. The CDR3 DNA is TGCGCCAGCAGTGAGTCGGGACTAGCGGGGAACACCGGGGAGCTGTTTTTT.

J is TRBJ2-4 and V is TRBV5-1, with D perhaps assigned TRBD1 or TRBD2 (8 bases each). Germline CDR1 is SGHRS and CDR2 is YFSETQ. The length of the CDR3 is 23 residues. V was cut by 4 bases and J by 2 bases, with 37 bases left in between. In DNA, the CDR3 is TGCGCCAGCAGCATGGGTGGCAGGGGGCTAGTGGGTAGCGGGATTCTGACCAAAAACATTCAGTACTTC. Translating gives CASSMGGRGLVGSGILTKNIQYF.

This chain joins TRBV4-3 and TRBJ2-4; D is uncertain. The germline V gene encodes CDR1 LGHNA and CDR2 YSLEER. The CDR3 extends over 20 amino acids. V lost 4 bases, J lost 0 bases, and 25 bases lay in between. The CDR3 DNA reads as TGCGCCAGCAGCCTGAGATTAACCTCGACAAGTGGGGTAGCCAAAAACATTCAGTACTTC. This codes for CASSLRLTSTSGVAKNIQYF.

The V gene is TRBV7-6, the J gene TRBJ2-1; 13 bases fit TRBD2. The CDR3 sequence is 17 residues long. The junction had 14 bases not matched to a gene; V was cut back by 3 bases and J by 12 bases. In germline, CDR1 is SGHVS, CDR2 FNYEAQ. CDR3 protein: CASSFGAGTSGTRRQFF. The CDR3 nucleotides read TGTGCCAGCAGCTTTGGAGCGGGGACTAGCGGGACCCGGCGGCAGTTCTTC.

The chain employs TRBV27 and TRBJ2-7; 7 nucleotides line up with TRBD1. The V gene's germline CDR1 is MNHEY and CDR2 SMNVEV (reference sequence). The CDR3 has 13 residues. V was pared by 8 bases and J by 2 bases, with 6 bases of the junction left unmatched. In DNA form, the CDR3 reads TGTGCCAGCTCCTGGGACAGCACCTACGAGCAGTACTTC. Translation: CASSWDSTYEQYF.

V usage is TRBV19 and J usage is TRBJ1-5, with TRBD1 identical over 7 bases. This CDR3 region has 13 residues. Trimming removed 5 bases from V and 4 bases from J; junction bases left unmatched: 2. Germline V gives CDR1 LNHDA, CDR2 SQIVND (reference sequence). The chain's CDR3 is CASSDRVNQPQHF. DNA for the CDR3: TGTGCCAGTAGTGACAGGGTAAATCAGCCCCAGCATTTT.

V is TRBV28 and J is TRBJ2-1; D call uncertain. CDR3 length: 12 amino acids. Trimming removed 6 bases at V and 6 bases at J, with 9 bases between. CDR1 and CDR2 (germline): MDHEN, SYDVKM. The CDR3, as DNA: TGTGCCAGCAGCTTAACTTTCAATGAGCAGTTCTTC. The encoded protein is CASSLTFNEQFF. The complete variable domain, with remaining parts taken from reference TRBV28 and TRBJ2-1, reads DVKVTQSSRYLVKRTGEKVFLECVQDMDHENMFWYRQDPGLGLRLIYFSYDVKMKEKGDIPEGYSVSREKKERFSLILESASTNQTSMYLCASSLTFNEQFFGPGTRLTVL.

CDR3 protein: CASSAHGDQPQHF. The CDR3 bases are TGTGCCAGCAGTGCCCACGGAGATCAGCCCCAGCATTTT. The chain combines TRBV6-4 with TRBJ1-5; D not certain. Germline CDR1 MRHNA, CDR2 SNTAGT. This CDR3 region has 13 residues. V shed 4 bases and J shed 5 bases, with 9 bases lying between them.

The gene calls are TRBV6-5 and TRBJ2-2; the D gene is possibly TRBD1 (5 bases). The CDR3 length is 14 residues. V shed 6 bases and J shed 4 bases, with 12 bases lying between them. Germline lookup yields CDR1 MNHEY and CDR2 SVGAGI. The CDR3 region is CASRRDSSTGELFF. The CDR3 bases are TGTGCCAGCAGACGAGACAGCAGCACCGGGGAGCTGTTTTTT.

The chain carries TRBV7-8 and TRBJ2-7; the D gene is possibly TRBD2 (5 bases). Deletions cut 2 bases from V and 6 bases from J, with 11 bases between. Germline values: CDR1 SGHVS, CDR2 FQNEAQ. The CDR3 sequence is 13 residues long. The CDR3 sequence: CASSLPGFGEQYF. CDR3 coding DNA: TGTGCCAGCAGCTTACCGGGGTTTGGCGAGCAGTACTTC.

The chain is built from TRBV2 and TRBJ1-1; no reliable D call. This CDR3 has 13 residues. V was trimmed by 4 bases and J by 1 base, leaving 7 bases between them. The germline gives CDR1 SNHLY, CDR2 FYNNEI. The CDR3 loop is CASSGGPNTEAFF. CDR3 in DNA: TGTGCCAGCAGTGGCGGGCCGAACACTGAAGCTTTCTTT.

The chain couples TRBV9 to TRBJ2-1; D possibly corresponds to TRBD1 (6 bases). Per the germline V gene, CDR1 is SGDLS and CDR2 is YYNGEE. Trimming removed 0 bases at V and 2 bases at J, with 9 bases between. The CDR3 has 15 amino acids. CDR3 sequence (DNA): TGTGCCAGCAGCGTAGGTCACAGGGCCTACAATGAGCAGTTCTTC. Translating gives CASSVGHRAYNEQFF.

The CDR3 DNA sequence: TGCGCCAGCAGCTTGGACAGGGGGGGCACAGATACGCAGTATTTT. It encodes CASSLDRGGTDTQYF. V gene TRBV5-1 combines with J gene TRBJ2-3; TRBD1 agrees at 8 bases. CDR3 size: 15 residues. Trimming removed 0 bases from V and 1 base from J; junction bases left unmatched: 1. Germline assignment: CDR1 SGHRS and CDR2 YFSETQ.

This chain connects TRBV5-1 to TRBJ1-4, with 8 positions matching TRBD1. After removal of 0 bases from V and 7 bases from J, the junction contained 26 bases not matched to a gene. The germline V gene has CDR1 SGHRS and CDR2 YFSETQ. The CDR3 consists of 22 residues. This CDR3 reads CASSLAAGGVSIALSRGEKLFF. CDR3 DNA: TGCGCCAGCAGCTTGGCCGCAGGGGGCGTCTCGATCGCCCTGTCCCGAGGTGAAAAACTGTTTTTT.

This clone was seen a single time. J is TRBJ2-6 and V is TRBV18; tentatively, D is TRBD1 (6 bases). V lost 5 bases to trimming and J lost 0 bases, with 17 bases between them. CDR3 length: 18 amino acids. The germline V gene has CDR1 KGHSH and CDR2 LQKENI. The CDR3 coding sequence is TGTGCCAGCTCAGGACGACAGGTGGGGCTCTCTGGGGCCAACGTCCTGACTTTC. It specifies CASSGRQVGLSGANVLTF.

The CDR3 DNA is TGTGCCAGCAGACCGGCTAGCGGGAGGGCCGTCGGCGAGCAGTACTTC. Its protein product is CASRPASGRAVGEQYF. The rearrangement links TRBV28 to TRBJ2-7; TRBD2 aligns across 12 bases. This CDR3 has 16 residues. V trimming: 6 bases; J trimming: 6 bases; junction bases outside the gene matches: 12. Germline CDR1 reads MDHEN; CDR2 reads SYDVKM.

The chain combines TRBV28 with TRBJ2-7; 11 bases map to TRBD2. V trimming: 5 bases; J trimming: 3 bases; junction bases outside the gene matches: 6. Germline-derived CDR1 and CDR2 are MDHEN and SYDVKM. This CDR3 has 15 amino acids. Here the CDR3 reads CASSAVAGGYYEQYF. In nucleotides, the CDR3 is TGTGCCAGCAGTGCCGTAGCGGGAGGGTACTACGAGCAGTACTTC.